Below, 4 T cell receptor beta chains from the same sample are listed, as sequenced in a study of memory CD4+ T cells and cytomegalovirus serostatus. Data came from immunoSEQ multiplex PCR; TCRdb stores just in-frame clones and leaves some out. The sample shows around 50,000 clones, roughly three quarters of them seen only once. Single viable CD3+CD4+CD8-CD45RO+ cells were sorted as the memory CD4+ T cells. Specimen: memory CD4+ T cells from blood. All receptors come from an adult in good health and CMV-seronegative.

This clone has just a few counts. The V call is TRBV19, the J call TRBJ2-1; D is perhaps TRBD2 (5 bases). V lost 0 bases, J lost 2 bases, and 8 bases lay in between. The germline V gene encodes CDR1 LNHDA and CDR2 SQIVND (reference sequence). The CDR3 sequence is 15 residues long. In DNA, the CDR3 is TGTGCCAGTAGTATAGAAGCGGTTCCCTACAATGAGCAGTTCTTC. The encoded protein is CASSIEAVPYNEQFF. The full variable domain, with the rest looked up from reference TRBV19 and TRBJ2-1, is DGGITQSPKYLFRKEGQNVTLSCEQNLNHDAMYWYRQDPGQGLRLIYYSQIVNDFQKGDIAEGYSVSREKKESFPLTVTSAQKNPTAFYLCASSIEAVPYNEQFFGPGTRLTVL.

The chain joins TRBV5-4 to TRBJ1-2; 9 positions match TRBD1. CDR3 length: 14 residues. Trimming cost V 5 bases and J 4 bases; bases outside gene matches: 6. Germline lookup yields CDR1 SGHNT and CDR2 YYREEE (reference sequence). CDR3 bases: TGTGCCAGCAGATCTGGACAGGGGTCCTATGGCTACACCTTC. Encoded protein: CASRSGQGSYGYTF.

The V and J genes are TRBV18 and TRBJ2-7, with D possibly matching TRBD1 (5 bases). This CDR3 is built from 14 residues. The germline V gene has CDR1 KGHSH and CDR2 LQKENI. The V gene lost 0 bases and the J gene lost 6 bases, with 12 bases spanning the gap. In nucleotides, the CDR3 is TGTGCCAGCTCACCACCCTCCACAAGGGGCGAGCAGTACTTC. Translating it yields CASSPPSTRGEQYF.

The V and J genes are TRBV30 and TRBJ1-2; D is unresolved. In germline, CDR1 is GTSNPN, CDR2 SVGIG (reference sequence). Trimming took off 0 bases at V and 0 bases at J, with 8 bases between the two ends. CDR3 length: 14 amino acids. DNA for the CDR3: TGTGCCTGGAGTGTACTGTTGACTAACTATGGCTACACCTTC. This gives the protein CAWSVLLTNYGYTF.